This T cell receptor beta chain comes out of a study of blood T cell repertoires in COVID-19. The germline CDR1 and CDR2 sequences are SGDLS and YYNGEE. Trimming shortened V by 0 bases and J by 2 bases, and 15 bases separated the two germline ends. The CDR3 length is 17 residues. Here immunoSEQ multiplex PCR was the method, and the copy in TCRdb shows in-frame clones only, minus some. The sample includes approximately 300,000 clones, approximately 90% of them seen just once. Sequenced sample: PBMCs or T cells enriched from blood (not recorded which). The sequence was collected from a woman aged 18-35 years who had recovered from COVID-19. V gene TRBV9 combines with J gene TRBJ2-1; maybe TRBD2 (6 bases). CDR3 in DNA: TGTGCCAGCAGCGTAGGGGGGACCCCGGGGGCCTACAATGAGCAGTTCTTC. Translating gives CASSVGGTPGAYNEQFF.